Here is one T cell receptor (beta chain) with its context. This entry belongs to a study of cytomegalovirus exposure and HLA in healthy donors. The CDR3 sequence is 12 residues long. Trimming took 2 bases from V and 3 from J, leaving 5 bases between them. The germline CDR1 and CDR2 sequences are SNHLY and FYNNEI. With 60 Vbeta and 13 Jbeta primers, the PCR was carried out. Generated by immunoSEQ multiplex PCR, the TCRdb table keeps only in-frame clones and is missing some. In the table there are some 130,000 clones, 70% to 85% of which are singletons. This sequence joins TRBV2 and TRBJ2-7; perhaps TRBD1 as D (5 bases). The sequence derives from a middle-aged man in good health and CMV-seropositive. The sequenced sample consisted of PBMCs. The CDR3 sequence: CASSEQGYEQYF. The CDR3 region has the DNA TGTGCCAGCAGTGAACAGGGCTACGAGCAGTACTTC.